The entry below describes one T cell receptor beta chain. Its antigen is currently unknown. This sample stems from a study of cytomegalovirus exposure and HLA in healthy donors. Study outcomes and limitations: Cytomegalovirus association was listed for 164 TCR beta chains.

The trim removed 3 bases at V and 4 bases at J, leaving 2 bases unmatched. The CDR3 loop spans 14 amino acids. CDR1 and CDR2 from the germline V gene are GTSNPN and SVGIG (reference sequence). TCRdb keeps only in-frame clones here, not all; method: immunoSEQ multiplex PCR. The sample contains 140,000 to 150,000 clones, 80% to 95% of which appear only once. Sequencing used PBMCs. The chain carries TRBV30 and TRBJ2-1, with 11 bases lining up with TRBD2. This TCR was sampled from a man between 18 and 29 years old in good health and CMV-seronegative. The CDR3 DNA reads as TGTGCCTGGAGGGGACTAGCGGTATACAATGAGCAGTTCTTC. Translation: CAWRGLAVYNEQFF.